The source of this TCR beta chain is a study of chemoradiotherapy in HPV16-positive cancers. Sequenced by immunoSEQ multiplex PCR; TCRdb stores in-frame clones only, minus some. The sample contains about 880 clones, 85% to 90% of which appear only once. Study-wide findings and caveats: During treatment, candidate HPV-specific clones and E7-related motifs expanded in tumor.

CDR1 is SGHNT, CDR2 YYREEE, per germline (reference sequence). This CDR3 comprises 15 residues. Trimming took off 5 bases at V and 2 bases at J, with 16 bases between the two ends. Repeated repertoire sampling spanned the course of chemoradiotherapy. With respect to this clone: Its antigen is still unknown.

Sequences were derived from tumor tissue, sampled from a patient who underwent chemoradiotherapy. This chain joins TRBV5-4 and TRBJ1-2; a weak D match, TRBD1 (5 bases). The TCR comes from a human donor with HPV-associated anogenital cancer. CDR3 sequence: CASSATGTQNYGYTF. In DNA, the CDR3 is TGTGCCAGCAGTGCGACTGGGACGCAGAACTATGGCTACACCTTC.